Sequencing of this T cell receptor beta chain was carried out in a study of T cells in Graves' hyperthyroidism and ophthalmopathy (dated by TCRdb to the late 2010s). Background on the whole study: Peripheral blood samples were taken at initial diagnosis, before any treatment was given. A discovery cohort of around 100 patients, about 40 with Graves' ophthalmopathy and about 58 with stable Graves' hyperthyroidism, was used to find distinguishing TCR V-J signatures. Prospective prediction of ophthalmopathy was tested in an independent validation cohort consisting of 18 to 20 hyperthyroidism patients and 17 patients who later progressed to ophthalmopathy. The 85 to 100 discovery patients were randomly split 7:3 into training and test sets. Thyroid tissue and blood T-cell repertoires from several Graves' hyperthyroidism patients were also compared in the study. Following sampling, methimazole starting at 30 mg daily was given to hyperthyroidism patients, and high-dose intravenous methylprednisolone was given to ophthalmopathy patients. According to the paper, TCR Vbeta CDR3 sequencing was carried out on about 140 peripheral blood samples, which came from 40 to 45 ophthalmopathy, approximately 72 hyperthyroidism and about 17 progressor patients. The research as a whole found: In cross-validation, a model built on a 13 V-J signature told ophthalmopathy apart from stable hyperthyroidism with under 90% sensitivity and roughly 82% specificity, and in testing the same model reached 80%/75%. In validation, the model predicted progression to ophthalmopathy with around 71% sensitivity and around 72% specificity, a median of roughly seven months before onset. Blood samples also contained most of the expanded thyroid clonotypes (frequency above 0.001), which suggests that blood repertoires may reflect thyroid immune responses. Sample size was not statistically predetermined, and investigators were not blinded to group allocation.

The V and J ends are trimmed by 3 bases and 0 bases, leaving 16 bases between them. CDR3 length: 17 amino acids, cysteine to phenylalanine. The entry retains the CDR3 DNA only, 51 bases that are in frame from base 1. In the germline V gene (reference sequence), CDR1 corresponds to LNHNV and CDR2 to YYDKDF. In its sample, this clonotype was seen many times. It lacks a known antigen. Nothing much larger sits one base from this clone, and base qualities are not available. A patient counted as having stable Graves' hyperthyroidism if no progression to ophthalmopathy occurred over 18 months of follow-up. Hyperthyroidism patients were newly diagnosed, had a disease duration of under 2 months, and were aged 18 to 65 years. Patients with uncontrolled infections, other autoimmune diseases, pregnancy or lactation were excluded. Diagnoses relied on clinical symptoms, serum thyroxine and TRAb, thyroid ultrasound and orbital computed tomography. Ficoll-Paque density gradient centrifugation was used to isolate PBMCs from around 9.1 ml of fresh peripheral blood. Total RNA was extracted using Trizol reagent, and RNA quality was assessed on an Agilent 2100 Bioanalyzer.

The TCR beta CDR3 regions were amplified from RNA transcripts. A first-round RT-PCR of the TCR CDR3 used the HTBI primer set with the Qiagen OneStep RT-PCR kit. The libraries were constructed in a second round of multiplex PCR and then size-selected and purified. Paired-end sequencing of the libraries was performed with 100 bp reads on an Illumina HiSeq2000. Turning to the authors' computational methods: SOAPnuke was used to process the raw data, throwing out any read that contained adapters or uncalled bases, had a mean Phred below 15, or lacked an exact constant-primer or identifier match. COPE v1.2.5 was used to merge high-quality paired reads, and clonotypes were defined as unique nucleotide sequences. MiTCR v1.1 was used to align the clonotypes against IMGT TRBV, TRBD and TRBJ reference segments. The analysis included only V-J combinations with a frequency above 0.0001, which together covered approximately 99% of the repertoires. A TCS score was defined as the ratio of F50 (clonal expansion) to E x V (chaos), with BLOSUM62-based TCRdist applied between CDR3 peptides within each V-J. Welch's t-statistics and random forest reduced around 550 V-J features to under 15, which were used in a naive Bayes classifier (R e1071). Starting from the raw public reads, TCRdb applied fastp trimming at Q25, assembled clones with MiXCR and retained in-frame beta chains. One record per CDR3 amino acid sequence lists the most common genes and DNA. The V and J calls were determined by TCRdb, not by the authors. A total of a few hundred thousand distinct CDR3 sequences appear in this sample, approximately 14% of them only once. Clones ranked in the top ten supply around 7.5% of the sample.

This chain joins TRBV15 to TRBJ2-3; TRBD2 is perhaps the D gene, given 6 matching bases. The TCR was taken from a woman aged 25 to 45 with Graves' hyperthyroidism. The sample consisted of blood. Read as DNA, the sequence is TGTGCCACCAGCAGCTTCCGGGACTTGCGAAGCACAGATACGCAGTATTTT. Its translation reads: CATSSFRDLRSTDTQYF.